What follows describes a single T cell receptor beta chain. 13 Jbeta primers and 60 Vbeta primers were used for the PCR. The repertoire was sequenced with immunoSEQ multiplex PCR; TCRdb's copy has only in-frame clones and lacks some. The sample comprises some 87,000 clones, about four fifths of which are singletons, and almost 6% rests with the top ten. This entry belongs to a study of cytomegalovirus exposure and HLA in healthy donors. In the study overall: Out of around 360 genotyped donors, about 81% belonged to the Caucasian-associated ancestry cluster.

V was clipped by 3 bases and J by 7 bases, with 7 bases between them. The germline gives CDR1 SNHLY, CDR2 FYNNEI. This CDR3 is 12 amino acids long. Sequenced material: PBMCs. The chain couples TRBV2 to TRBJ1-5; D ambiguous. This TCR was sampled from a man younger than 35 in good health and CMV-seropositive. The CDR3 loop reads CASSDSLQPQHF. The CDR3, as DNA: TGTGCCAGCAGTGACTCACTCCAGCCCCAGCATTTT.